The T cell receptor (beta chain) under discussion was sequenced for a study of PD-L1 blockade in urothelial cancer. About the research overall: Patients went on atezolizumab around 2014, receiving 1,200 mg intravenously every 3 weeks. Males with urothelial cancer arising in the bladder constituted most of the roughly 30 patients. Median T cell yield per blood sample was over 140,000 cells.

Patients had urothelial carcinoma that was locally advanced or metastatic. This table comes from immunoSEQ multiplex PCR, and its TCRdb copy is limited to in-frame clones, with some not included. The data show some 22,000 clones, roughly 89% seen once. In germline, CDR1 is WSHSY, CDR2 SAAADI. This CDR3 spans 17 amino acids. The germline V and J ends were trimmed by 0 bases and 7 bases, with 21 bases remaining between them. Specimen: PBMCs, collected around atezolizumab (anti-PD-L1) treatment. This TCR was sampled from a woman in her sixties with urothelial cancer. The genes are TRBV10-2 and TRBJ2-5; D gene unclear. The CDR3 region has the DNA TGCGCCAGCAGTGAGTCTTTGGCAAGTTGGTTTGTTGGGACCCAGTACTTC. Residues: CASSESLASWFVGTQYF.